The source of this TCR beta chain is a study of blood T cell repertoires in COVID-19. About the study: Some COVID-19 samples were acute and others convalescent; all came from the United States, Italy and Spain. The analysed material was cDNA or gDNA that came from T cells, B-cell-depleted T cells, or PBMCs.

This CDR3 spans 16 amino acids. CDR1 is LNHDA, CDR2 SQIVND, per germline (reference sequence). The ends were cut back, 0 bases at V and 2 bases at J, with 14 bases in the middle. As handled by the study authors: Quantification of nucleated cells was approximated via reference gene primer amplification. Repertoires were generated with immunoSEQ multiplex PCR, while TCRdb's copy carries only in-frame clones and drops some. V and J calls and clone size come straight from that table; D and trimming were deduced from the DNA. The top ten clones hold 4% to 5.5% of a sample with under 500,000 clones, around 89% of them seen once.

Input material: peripheral blood. The origin of this receptor is a woman aged 25 to 39 with acute or convalescent COVID-19. The chain couples TRBV19 to TRBJ2-7, with D perhaps matching TRBD2 (7 bases). The chain's CDR3 is CASSIDGAGAAYEQYF. CDR3 DNA sequence: TGTGCCAGTAGTATAGATGGGGCGGGGGCCGCCTACGAGCAGTACTTC.